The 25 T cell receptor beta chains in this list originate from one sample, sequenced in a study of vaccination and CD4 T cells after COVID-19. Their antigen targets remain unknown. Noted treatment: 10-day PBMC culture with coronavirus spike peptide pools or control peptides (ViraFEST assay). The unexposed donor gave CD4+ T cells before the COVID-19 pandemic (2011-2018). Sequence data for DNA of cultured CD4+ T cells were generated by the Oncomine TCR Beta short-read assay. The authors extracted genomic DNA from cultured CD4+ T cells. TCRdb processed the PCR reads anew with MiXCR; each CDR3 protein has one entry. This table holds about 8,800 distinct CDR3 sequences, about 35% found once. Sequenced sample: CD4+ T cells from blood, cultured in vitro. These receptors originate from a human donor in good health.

The CDR3 protein is CASSSSGRGLGETQYF. Here the CDR3 DNA reads TGTGCCAGCAGTTCTAGCGGGAGGGGCTTGGGAGAGACCCAGTACTTC. The chain has TRBV28 and TRBJ2-5; 12 positions match TRBD2. Germline trimming cut 4 bases from V and 4 bases from J; bases unmatched to any gene: 7. This CDR3 comprises 16 residues. The germline V gene encodes CDR1 MDHEN and CDR2 SYDVKM. The full variable domain, in which reference TRBV28 and TRBJ2-5 provide the parts outside the CDR3, is DVKVTQSSRYLVKRTGEKVFLECVQDMDHENMFWYRQDPGLGLRLIYFSYDVKMKEKGDIPEGYSVSREKKERFSLILESASTNQTSMYLCASSSSGRGLGETQYFGPGTRLLVL.

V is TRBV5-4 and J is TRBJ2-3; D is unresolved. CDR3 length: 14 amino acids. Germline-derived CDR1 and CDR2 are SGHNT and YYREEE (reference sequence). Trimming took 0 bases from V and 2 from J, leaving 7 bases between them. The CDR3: CASSLAATTDTQYF. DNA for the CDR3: TGTGCCAGCAGCTTGGCGGCAACCACAGATACGCAGTATTTT. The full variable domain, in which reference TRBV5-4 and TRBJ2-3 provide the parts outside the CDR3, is ETGVTQSPTHLIKTRGQQVTLRCSSQSGHNTVSWYQQALGQGPQFIFQYYREEENGRGNFPPRFSGLQFPNYSSELNVNALELDDSALYLCASSLAATTDTQYFGPGTRLTVL.

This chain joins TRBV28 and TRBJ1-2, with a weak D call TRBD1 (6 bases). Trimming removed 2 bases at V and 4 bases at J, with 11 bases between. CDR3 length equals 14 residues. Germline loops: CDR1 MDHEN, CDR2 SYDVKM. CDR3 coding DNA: TGTGCCAGCAGTTTAGTGGACAGTCTCTATGGCTACACCTTC. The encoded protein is CASSLVDSLYGYTF.

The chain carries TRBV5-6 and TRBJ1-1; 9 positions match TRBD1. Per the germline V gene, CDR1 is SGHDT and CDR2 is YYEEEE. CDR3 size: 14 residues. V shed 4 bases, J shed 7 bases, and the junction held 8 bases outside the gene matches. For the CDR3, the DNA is TGTGCCAGCAGCCTCACAGGGGGCAGGGGTGAAGCTTTCTTT. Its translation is CASSLTGGRGEAFF. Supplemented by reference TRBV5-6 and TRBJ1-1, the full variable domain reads DAGVTQSPTHLIKTRGQQVTLRCSPKSGHDTVSWYQQALGQGPQFIFQYYEEEERQRGNFPDRFSGHQFPNYSSELNVNALLLGDSALYLCASSLTGGRGEAFFGQGTRLTVV.

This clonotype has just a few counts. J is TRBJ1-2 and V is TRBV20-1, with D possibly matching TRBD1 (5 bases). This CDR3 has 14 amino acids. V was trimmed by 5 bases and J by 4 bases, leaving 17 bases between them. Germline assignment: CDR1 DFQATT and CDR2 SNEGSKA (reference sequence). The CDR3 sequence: CSAWGGETSYGYTF. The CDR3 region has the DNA TGCAGTGCTTGGGGGGGGGAAACCAGCTATGGCTACACCTTC.

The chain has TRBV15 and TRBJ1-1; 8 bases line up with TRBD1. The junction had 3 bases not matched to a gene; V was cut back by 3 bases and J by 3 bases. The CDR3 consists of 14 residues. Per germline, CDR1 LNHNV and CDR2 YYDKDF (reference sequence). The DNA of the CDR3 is TGTGCCACCAGCAGGGCCAGGGGGCACACTGAAGCTTTCTTT. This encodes CATSRARGHTEAFF.

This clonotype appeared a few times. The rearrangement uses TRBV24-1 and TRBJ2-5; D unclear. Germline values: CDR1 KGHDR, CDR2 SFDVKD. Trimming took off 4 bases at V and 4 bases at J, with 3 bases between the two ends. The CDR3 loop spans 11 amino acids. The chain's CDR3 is CATSERETQYF. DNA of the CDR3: TGTGCCACCAGTGAAAGAGAGACCCAGTACTTC.

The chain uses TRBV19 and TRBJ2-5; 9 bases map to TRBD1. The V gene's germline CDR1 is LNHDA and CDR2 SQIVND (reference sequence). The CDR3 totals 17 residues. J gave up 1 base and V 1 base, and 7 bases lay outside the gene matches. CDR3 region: CASSIVFGDRAQETQYF. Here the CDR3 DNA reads TGTGCCAGTAGTATAGTCTTCGGGGACAGGGCCCAAGAGACCCAGTACTTC.

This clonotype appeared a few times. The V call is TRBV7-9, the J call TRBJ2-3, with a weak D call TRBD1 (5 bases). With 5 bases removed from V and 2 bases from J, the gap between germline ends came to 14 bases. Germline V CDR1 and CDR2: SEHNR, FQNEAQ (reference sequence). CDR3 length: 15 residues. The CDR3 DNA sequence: TGTGCCAGCAGCGCCTCCAGGGAACTCACAGATACGCAGTATTTT. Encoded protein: CASSASRELTDTQYF.

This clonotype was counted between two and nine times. CDR3 coding DNA: TGTGCCAGCAGTCCTCGGACAGGGCCTCAGCCCCAGCATTTT. Protein sequence: CASSPRTGPQPQHF. The rearrangement joins TRBV6-1 to TRBJ1-5, with 8 bases aligning to TRBD1. The germline CDR1 and CDR2 sequences are MNHNS and SASEGT. V gave up 5 bases and J gave up 6 bases; unmatched junction bases: 6. The CDR3 is 14 residues long.

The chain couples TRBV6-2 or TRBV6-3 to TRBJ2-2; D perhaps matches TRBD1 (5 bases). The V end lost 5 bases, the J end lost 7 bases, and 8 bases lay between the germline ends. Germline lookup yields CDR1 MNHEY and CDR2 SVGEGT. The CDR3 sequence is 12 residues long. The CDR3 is CASSLDSGELFF. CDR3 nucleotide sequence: TGTGCCAGCAGTCTTGACAGCGGGGAGCTGTTTTTT.

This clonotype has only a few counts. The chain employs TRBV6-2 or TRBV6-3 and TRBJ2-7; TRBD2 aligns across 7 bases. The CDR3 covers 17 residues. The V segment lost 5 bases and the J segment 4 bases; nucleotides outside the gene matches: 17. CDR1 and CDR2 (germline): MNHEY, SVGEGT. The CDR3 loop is CASSHRLGAGTVYEQYF. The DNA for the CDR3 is TGTGCCAGCAGTCACCGCCTTGGAGCGGGAACAGTGTACGAGCAGTACTTC.

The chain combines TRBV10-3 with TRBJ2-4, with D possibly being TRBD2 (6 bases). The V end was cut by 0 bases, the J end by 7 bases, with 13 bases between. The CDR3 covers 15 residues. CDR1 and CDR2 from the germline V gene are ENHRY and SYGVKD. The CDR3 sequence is CAISESSGAGNIQYF. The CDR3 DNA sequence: TGTGCCATCAGTGAGTCGTCCGGGGCGGGGAACATTCAGTACTTC.

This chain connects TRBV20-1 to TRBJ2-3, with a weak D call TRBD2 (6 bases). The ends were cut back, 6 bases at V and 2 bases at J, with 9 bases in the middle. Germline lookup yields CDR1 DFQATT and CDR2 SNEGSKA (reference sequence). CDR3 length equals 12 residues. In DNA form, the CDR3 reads TGCAGTGCATTAGCGGACACAGATACGCAGTATTTT. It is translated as CSALADTDTQYF.

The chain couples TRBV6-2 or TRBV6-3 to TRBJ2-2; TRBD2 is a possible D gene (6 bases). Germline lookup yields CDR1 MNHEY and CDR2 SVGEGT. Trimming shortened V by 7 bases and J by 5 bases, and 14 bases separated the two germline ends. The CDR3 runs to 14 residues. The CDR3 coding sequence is TGTGCCAGCACGCCCATGGGGGGTACCGGGGAGCTGTTTTTT. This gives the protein CASTPMGGTGELFF.

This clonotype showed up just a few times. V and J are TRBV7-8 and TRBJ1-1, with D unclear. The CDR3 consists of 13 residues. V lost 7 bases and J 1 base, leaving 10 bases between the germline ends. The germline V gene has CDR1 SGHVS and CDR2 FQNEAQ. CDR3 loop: CASTLGRNTEAFF. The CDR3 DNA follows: TGTGCCAGCACCTTGGGCCGGAACACTGAAGCTTTCTTT.

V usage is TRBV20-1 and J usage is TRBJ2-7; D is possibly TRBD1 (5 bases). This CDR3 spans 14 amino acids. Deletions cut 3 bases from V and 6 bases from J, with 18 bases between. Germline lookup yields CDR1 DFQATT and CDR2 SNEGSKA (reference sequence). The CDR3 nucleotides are TGCAGTGCTAGGTGGGCGGCAGGGCTTGGCGAGCAGTACTTC. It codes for CSARWAAGLGEQYF.

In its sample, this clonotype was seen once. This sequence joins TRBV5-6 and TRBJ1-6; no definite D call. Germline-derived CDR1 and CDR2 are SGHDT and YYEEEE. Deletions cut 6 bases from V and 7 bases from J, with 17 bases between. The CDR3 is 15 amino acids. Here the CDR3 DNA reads TGTGCCAGCACCCCGGACCAGGACGGCAATTCACCCCTCCACTTT. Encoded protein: CASTPDQDGNSPLHF. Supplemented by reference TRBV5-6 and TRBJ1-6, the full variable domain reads DAGVTQSPTHLIKTRGQQVTLRCSPKSGHDTVSWYQQALGQGPQFIFQYYEEEERQRGNFPDRFSGHQFPNYSSELNVNALLLGDSALYLCASTPDQDGNSPLHFGNGTRLTVT.

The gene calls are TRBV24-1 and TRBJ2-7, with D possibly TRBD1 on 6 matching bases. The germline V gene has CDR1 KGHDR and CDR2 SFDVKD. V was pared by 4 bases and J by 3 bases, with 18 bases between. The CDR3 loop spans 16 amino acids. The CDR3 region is CATSEQPDSKDYEQYF. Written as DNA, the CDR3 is TGTGCCACCAGTGAACAACCGGACAGCAAAGACTACGAGCAGTACTTC.

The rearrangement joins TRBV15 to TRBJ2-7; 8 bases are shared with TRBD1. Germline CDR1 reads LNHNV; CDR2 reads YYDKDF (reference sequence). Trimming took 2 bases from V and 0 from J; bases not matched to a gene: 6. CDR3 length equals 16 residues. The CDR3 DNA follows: TGTGCCACCAGCAGATACAAACAGGGGGACTCCTACGAGCAGTACTTC. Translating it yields CATSRYKQGDSYEQYF.

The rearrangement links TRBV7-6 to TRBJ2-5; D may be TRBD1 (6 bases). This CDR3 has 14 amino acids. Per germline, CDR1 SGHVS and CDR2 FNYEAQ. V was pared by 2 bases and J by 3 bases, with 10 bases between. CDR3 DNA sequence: TGTGCCAGCAGCTTAATGGCAGGGGAAGAGACCCAGTACTTC. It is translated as CASSLMAGEETQYF.

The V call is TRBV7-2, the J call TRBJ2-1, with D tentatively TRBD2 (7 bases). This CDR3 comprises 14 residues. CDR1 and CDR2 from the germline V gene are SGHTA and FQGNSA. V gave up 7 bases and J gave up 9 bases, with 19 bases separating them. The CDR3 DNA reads TGTGCCAGCAACAAGGGGGGGGGCCTCGGTGAGCAGTTCTTC. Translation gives CASNKGGGLGEQFF.

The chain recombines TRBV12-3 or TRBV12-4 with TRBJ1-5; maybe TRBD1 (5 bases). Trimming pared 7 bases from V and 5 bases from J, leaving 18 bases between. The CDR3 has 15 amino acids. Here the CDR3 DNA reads TGTGCCAGCACCCCGGGCCATCGAGGGGATCAGCCCCAGCATTTT. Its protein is CASTPGHRGDQPQHF.

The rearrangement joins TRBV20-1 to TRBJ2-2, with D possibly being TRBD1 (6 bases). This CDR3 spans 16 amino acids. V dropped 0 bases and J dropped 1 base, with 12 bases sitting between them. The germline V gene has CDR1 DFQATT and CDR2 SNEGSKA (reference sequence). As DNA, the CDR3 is TGCAGTGCTAGAGATCTTGTAGGGGGGAACACCGGGGAGCTGTTTTTT. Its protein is CSARDLVGGNTGELFF.

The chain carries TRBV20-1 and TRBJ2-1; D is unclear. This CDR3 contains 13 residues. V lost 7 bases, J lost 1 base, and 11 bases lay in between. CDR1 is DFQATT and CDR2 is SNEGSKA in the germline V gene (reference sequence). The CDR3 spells CSVRVTSYNEQFF. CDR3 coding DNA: TGCAGTGTACGGGTGACTTCCTACAATGAGCAGTTCTTC.